The clone carrying this T cell receptor (beta chain) has just one count. Its antigen remains unidentified. The entry originates in a study of cytomegalovirus exposure and HLA in healthy donors. Overall study findings and caveats: TCR beta chains numbering roughly 150 were designated cytomegalovirus-associated.

Separate from the approximately 670-subject first cohort was the 120-subject validation cohort, to which the donors belonged. This CDR3 has 20 residues. Germline loops: CDR1 MGHRA, CDR2 YSYEKL. V was clipped by 5 bases and J by 0 bases; unmatched bases: 18. Only in-frame clones appear in the TCRdb table, and some are missing; sequencing was by immunoSEQ multiplex PCR. Among about 260,000 clones listed, around 91% were seen once. Input material: PBMCs. The chain links TRBV4-1 to TRBJ2-7; 11 nucleotides align to TRBD1. This TCR came from a woman in her 30s in good health and CMV-seronegative. The CDR3 DNA follows: TGCGCCAGCAGCTACCACTGGGACAGGGGGTCGGGGATGAGCTCCTACGAGCAGTACTTC. Amino acids: CASSYHWDRGSGMSSYEQYF.